This is a list of T cell receptor beta chains from one sample in a study of Ad26.COV2.S vaccination and SARS-CoV-2 variants. Generated by immunoSEQ multiplex PCR, the TCRdb table keeps only in-frame clones and is missing some. Of about 350,000 clones detected, under 95% appear once; the ten largest clones hold 3% to 5%. Sequencing was performed on peripheral blood, taken after recovery from COVID-19. All receptors come from a human donor who had recovered from COVID-19. Each CDR3 is given with its conserved first and last residue. The order of the fields is J gene, clone size, D gene, V gene, CDR3 protein, CDR3 DNA. The D gene is left open where the match is weak. The size entry is marked missing in some rows and otherwise reads once, few, many or a size class.

TRBJ1-4 | NA | NA | TRBV19 | CASSISTNEKLFF | TGTGCCAGTAGTATTTCCACTAATGAAAAACTGTTTTTT
TRBJ1-1 | NA | NA | TRBV7-2 | CASSLAAMNTEAFF | TGTGCCAGCAGCTTAGCGGCGATGAACACTGAAGCTTTCTTT
TRBJ2-3 | NA | NA | TRBV7-2 | CASSFIPTSTDTQYF | TGTGCCAGCAGCTTTATCCCCACTTCCACAGATACGCAGTATTTT
TRBJ2-3 | NA | TRBD1 | TRBV5-5 | CASSYRQGRSTDTQYF | TGTGCCAGCAGCTATCGACAGGGGCGTAGCACAGATACGCAGTATTTT
TRBJ2-3 | NA | NA | TRBV18 | CASSPPSLPTDTQYF | TGTGCCAGCTCACCACCGAGTCTTCCCACAGATACGCAGTATTTT
TRBJ2-7 | NA | NA | TRBV29-1 | CSVETGNEQYF | TGCAGCGTTGAAACCGGGAACGAGCAGTACTTC
TRBJ1-1 | NA | NA | TRBV12-3/TRBV12-4 | CASSGNTEAFF | TGTGCCAGCAGTGGGAACACTGAAGCTTTCTTT
TRBJ2-7 | NA | TRBD2 | TRBV27 | CASSLWLAGGHEQYF | TGTGCCAGCAGTTTATGGCTAGCGGGGGGTCACGAGCAGTACTTC
TRBJ1-1 | NA | NA | TRBV7-9 | CASSWGGWNTEAFF | TGTGCCAGCAGCTGGGGGGGTTGGAACACTGAAGCTTTCTTT
TRBJ1-1 | NA | NA | TRBV10-3 | CAISESTVRAEAFF | TGTGCCATCAGTGAGTCGACGGTCCGGGCTGAAGCTTTCTTT
TRBJ1-1 | NA | NA | TRBV7-9 | CASSRQRGNDEAFF | TGTGCCAGCAGCCGACAGCGAGGTAACGATGAAGCTTTCTTT
TRBJ2-3 | NA | NA | TRBV5-6 | CASSLISENTDTQYF | TGTGCCAGCAGCTTGATCTCAGAGAACACAGATACGCAGTATTTT
TRBJ2-2 | NA | NA | TRBV5-1 | CASSREGAAGELFF | TGCGCCAGCAGCCGGGAGGGGGCCGCCGGGGAGCTGTTTTTT
TRBJ1-4 | NA | NA | TRBV7-9 | CASSLKEGKLFF | TGTGCCAGCAGCTTAAAGGAGGGGAAACTGTTTTTT
TRBJ2-2 | NA | TRBD1 | TRBV2 | CASSRDRATGELFF | TGTGCCAGCAGTCGGGACAGGGCCACCGGGGAGCTGTTTTTT
TRBJ1-2 | NA | NA | TRBV4-3 | CASSPTPGASGYTF | TGCGCCAGCAGCCCCACGCCAGGCGCGAGTGGCTACACCTTC
TRBJ1-2 | once | NA | TRBV10-2 | CASSESKKANYGYTF | TGCGCCAGCAGTGAGTCTAAAAAGGCTAACTATGGCTACACCTTC
TRBJ2-1 | NA | TRBD1 | TRBV27 | CASNRGHEQFF | TGTGCCAGCAACAGGGGGCATGAGCAGTTCTTC
TRBJ1-2 | NA | TRBD1 | TRBV12-3/TRBV12-4 | CASSLGQNYGYTF | TGTGCCAGCTCCTTGGGACAGAACTATGGCTACACCTTC
TRBJ2-4 | NA | NA | TRBV7-9 | CASSFLGGTVQYF | TGTGCCAGCAGCTTCCTAGGGGGGACCGTTCAGTACTTC
TRBJ2-7 | NA | NA | TRBV14 | CASSPRGYEQYF | TGTGCCAGCAGCCCCCGGGGCTACGAGCAGTACTTC
TRBJ2-2 | NA | TRBD2 | TRBV5-1 | CASSLWGGTGELFF | TGCGCCAGCAGCTTGTGGGGGGGCACCGGGGAGCTGTTTTTT
TRBJ1-2 | NA | NA | TRBV6-1 | CASSEAGGAGLLPYGYTF | TGTGCCAGCAGTGAAGCTGGGGGCGCGGGCTTGTTGCCATATGGCTACACCTTC
TRBJ1-6 | few | TRBD1 | TRBV7-3 | CASSLNRGQSPLHF | TGTGCCAGCAGCTTAAACAGGGGACAATCACCCCTCCACTTT
TRBJ1-2 | NA | NA | TRBV5-5 | CASSLDPGPLNYGYTF | TGTGCCAGCAGCTTGGACCCGGGACCGCTTAACTATGGCTACACCTTC
TRBJ1-1 | NA | NA | TRBV7-2 | CASSSGGANRGTEAFF | TGTGCCAGCAGCTCCGGGGGGGCCAACCGAGGGACTGAAGCTTTCTTT
TRBJ2-4 | NA | NA | TRBV29-1 | CSVESRLAKNIQYF | TGCAGCGTTGAATCCCGTCTAGCCAAAAACATTCAGTACTTC
TRBJ2-7 | NA | TRBD1 | TRBV6-5 | CASSPRGQGYEQYF | TGTGCCAGCAGTCCCAGGGGACAGGGCTACGAGCAGTACTTC
TRBJ1-5 | once | TRBD1 | TRBV27 | CASSSQGAGQPQHF | TGTGCCAGCAGTTCCCAGGGGGCAGGTCAGCCCCAGCATTTT
TRBJ2-3 | once | NA | TRBV18 | CASSPRNRVSDTQYF | TGTGCCAGCTCACCCAGGAACCGGGTATCAGATACGCAGTATTTT
TRBJ1-1 | NA | NA | TRBV27 | CASSSLPGRRRDTEAFF | TGTGCCAGCAGTTCACTTCCGGGACGGCGGAGGGACACTGAAGCTTTCTTT
TRBJ2-5 | NA | NA | TRBV5-5 | CASSGGTTETQYF | TGTGCCAGCAGCGGGGGGACCACGGAGACCCAGTACTTC
TRBJ2-3 | once | NA | TRBV12-3/TRBV12-4 | CASSETDTQYF | TGTGCCAGCAGCGAGACAGATACGCAGTATTTT
TRBJ2-3 | NA | TRBD1 | TRBV19 | CASSIRDRGADTQYF | TGTGCCAGTAGTATCCGGGACAGGGGAGCAGATACGCAGTATTTT
TRBJ1-1 | NA | NA | TRBV3-1/TRBV3-2 | CASSQDWRRGGATEAFF | TGTGCCAGCAGCCAAGATTGGCGGAGGGGGGGGGCCACTGAAGCTTTCTTT
TRBJ1-2 | NA | NA | TRBV6-5 | CASSYSRVAGYGYTF | TGTGCCAGCAGTTACTCGAGGGTGGCTGGCTATGGCTACACCTTC
TRBJ2-1 | NA | TRBD2 | TRBV6-4 | CASSPQTSAANEQFF | TGTGCCAGCAGCCCTCAGACTAGCGCGGCGAATGAGCAGTTCTTC
TRBJ2-7 | NA | NA | TRBV7-2 | CASSLGEVKTYEQYF | TGTGCCAGCAGCTTAGGGGAGGTCAAGACCTACGAGCAGTACTTC
TRBJ1-5 | NA | NA | TRBV12-5 | CASGSRGGIDNQPQHF | TGTGCTAGTGGTTCCCGGGGGGGGATCGACAATCAGCCCCAGCATTTT
TRBJ1-6 | NA | NA | TRBV5-1 | CASSIDSLNSPLHF | TGCGCCAGCAGCATAGACAGTCTCAATTCACCCCTCCACTTT
TRBJ2-7 | NA | NA | TRBV3-1/TRBV3-2 | CASSSGTGMYSYEQYF | TGTGCCAGCAGCTCAGGTACAGGGATGTACTCCTACGAGCAGTACTTC
TRBJ2-5 | NA | TRBD1 | TRBV18 | CASSPRDRDQETQYF | TGTGCCAGCTCCCCAAGGGACAGGGACCAAGAGACCCAGTACTTC
TRBJ2-7 | NA | NA | TRBV5-1 | CASRKGSSYEQYF | TGCGCCAGCAGAAAGGGGAGCTCCTACGAGCAGTACTTC
TRBJ2-7 | NA | TRBD2 | TRBV2 | CASRFSGGRYEQYF | TGTGCCAGCAGATTTAGCGGGGGCAGATACGAGCAGTACTTC
TRBJ1-1 | NA | NA | TRBV2 | CASSVQQGRTEAFF | TGTGCCAGCAGTGTCCAACAGGGCAGGACTGAAGCTTTCTTT
TRBJ2-7 | NA | NA | TRBV27 | CASSLSRSSYEQYF | TGTGCCAGCAGTTTGTCTCGCAGCTCCTACGAGCAGTACTTC
TRBJ1-1 | NA | TRBD1 | TRBV7-2 | CASSLPHLLRDRDTEAFF | TGTGCCAGCAGCTTGCCGCACCTACTCCGGGACAGGGACACTGAAGCTTTCTTT
TRBJ2-1 | NA | TRBD2 | TRBV27 | CASSSGGRLWEQFF | TGTGCCAGCAGCAGCGGGGGCCGTCTCTGGGAGCAGTTCTTC
TRBJ1-2 | NA | NA | TRBV6-5 | CASSYHTDYGYTF | TGTGCCAGCAGTTACCACACGGACTATGGCTACACCTTC
TRBJ1-4 | NA | NA | TRBV11-2 | CASSQRPRGKVGEKLFF | TGTGCCAGCAGCCAAAGGCCTAGGGGCAAAGTGGGGGAAAAACTGTTTTTT
TRBJ2-6 | NA | NA | TRBV6-2/TRBV6-3 | CASSYSGSGANVLTF | TGTGCCAGCAGTTACTCCGGCTCTGGGGCCAACGTCCTGACTTTC
TRBJ1-4 | once | NA | TRBV11-2 | CASSRPRVLNEKLFF | TGTGCCAGCAGTCGCCCCCGGGTCTTAAATGAAAAACTGTTTTTT
TRBJ2-1 | NA | TRBD1 | TRBV27 | CASSPHGQGFGEQFF | TGTGCCAGCAGTCCCCATGGACAGGGCTTCGGTGAGCAGTTCTTC
TRBJ1-2 | NA | NA | TRBV7-9 | CASSDYRPPLYGYTF | TGTGCCAGCAGCGATTACAGGCCCCCACTCTATGGCTACACCTTC
TRBJ1-3 | NA | TRBD1 | TRBV15 | CATSETGVSSHSGNTIYF | TGTGCCACCAGCGAGACAGGGGTTTCTTCTCACTCTGGAAACACCATATATTTT
TRBJ1-4 | NA | NA | TRBV5-4 | CASSLFRGPATNEKLFF | TGTGCCAGCAGCTTGTTCAGGGGCCCAGCAACTAATGAAAAACTGTTTTTT
TRBJ2-3 | NA | NA | TRBV6-1 | CASSERAGLSPDTQYF | TGTGCCAGCAGTGAAAGGGCCGGACTGTCTCCAGATACGCAGTATTTT
TRBJ2-5 | NA | NA | TRBV6-6 | CASSYHEWGVETQYF | TGTGCCAGCAGTTACCACGAGTGGGGGGTAGAGACCCAGTACTTC
TRBJ1-6 | NA | NA | TRBV4-3 | CASSQDRGAGSPLHF | TGCGCCAGCAGCCAAGATCGAGGGGCAGGTTCACCCCTCCACTTT